Below are 27 T cell receptor beta chains sequenced from a single sample in a study of T-cell reconstitution after alpha-beta-depleted transplantation in children. This sample's TCRbeta library carried unique molecular identifier barcodes. Each CDR3 protein is one row after TCRdb ran MiXCR on the PCR reads. This sample has 200,000 or so distinct CDR3 sequences; roughly 8.3% occur once, and the top ten carry about 40%. This specimen was PBMCs, mostly from graft donor cells, taken 360 days after TCRalphabeta/CD19-depleted stem cell transplant. Receptors were obtained from a male patient aged 2-9 years who had a stem cell transplant for acute myeloid leukemia, so the T cells may come from the graft donor.

This clonotype turned up a few times. The chain employs TRBV6-2 or TRBV6-3 and TRBJ2-1; 8 nucleotides align to TRBD2. CDR1 and CDR2 from the germline V gene are MNHEY and SVGEGT. After removal of 6 bases from V and 2 bases from J, the junction contained 9 bases not matched to a gene. This CDR3 comprises 16 residues. The CDR3: CASRTTSGGPYNEQFF. The CDR3 DNA sequence: TGTGCCAGCAGGACTACATCGGGAGGGCCCTACAATGAGCAGTTCTTC.

This chain joins TRBV12-3 or TRBV12-4 and TRBJ1-4; 9 bases fit TRBD1. V shed 3 bases and J 0 bases; nucleotides not matched to a gene: 11. CDR3 size: 19 residues. This chain's CDR3 is CASSFLGTGLIPTNEKLFF. DNA of the CDR3: TGTGCCAGCAGTTTTTTGGGGACAGGGTTGATTCCAACTAATGAAAAACTGTTTTTT.

V is TRBV7-9 and J is TRBJ1-2, with no clear D. V gave up 4 bases and J gave up 8 bases, with 11 bases separating them. CDR1 and CDR2 (germline): SEHNR, FQNEAQ (reference sequence). This CDR3 has 12 amino acids. The DNA for the CDR3 is TGTGCCAGCAGCTCCTCTCCGCTCGGCTACACCTTC. Amino acids: CASSSSPLGYTF.

The chain combines TRBV6-5 with TRBJ1-5; TRBD1 is a possible D gene (5 bases). This CDR3 comprises 14 residues. V was shortened by 8 bases and J by 7 bases, with 18 bases between the two germline ends. Germline CDR1 reads MNHEY; CDR2 reads SVGAGI. The CDR3 bases are TGTGCCAGCTCCGCCGTGGGGGATGGCCAGCCCCAGCATTTT. Protein product: CASSAVGDGQPQHF.

This clonotype has a count of ten or more. The chain couples TRBV5-8 to TRBJ2-1; 11 bases fit TRBD2. Germline V gives CDR1 SGHTS, CDR2 YDEGEE. The CDR3 is 16 amino acids. Losses at the gene ends were 0 bases for V and 10 bases for J; bases not matched to a gene: 9. CDR3 bases: TGTGCCAGCAGCTTGGGTAGCGGGAGGGCCCGCGGGGAGCAGTTCTTC. It is translated as CASSLGSGRARGEQFF.

This clonotype was counted ten times or more. CDR3 protein: CAISESPWTGEETQYF. The CDR3 DNA is TGTGCCATCAGTGAGTCGCCTTGGACAGGCGAAGAGACCCAGTACTTC. This chain links TRBV10-3 with TRBJ2-5; TRBD1 matches at 7 bases. The J segment lost 3 bases and the V segment lost 0 bases, leaving 7 bases of the junction unmatched. Germline assignment: CDR1 ENHRY and CDR2 SYGVKD. CDR3 length equals 16 residues.

The genes are TRBV6-2 or TRBV6-3 and TRBJ1-1; D gene uncertain. There are 13 residues in the CDR3. Germline loops: CDR1 MNHEY, CDR2 SVGEGT. V was trimmed by 3 bases and J by 4 bases, leaving 9 bases between them. The CDR3 here is CASSYWRATEAFF. As DNA, the CDR3 is TGTGCCAGCAGTTATTGGAGGGCCACTGAAGCTTTCTTT.

This clonotype has at least ten counts. The V call is TRBV18, the J call TRBJ2-7, with 8 bases identical to TRBD1. V lost 3 bases and J lost 0; bases outside the gene matches: 4. Germline CDR1 reads KGHSH; CDR2 reads LQKENI. The CDR3 loop spans 15 amino acids. CDR3 nucleotide sequence: TGTGCCAGCTCACCGGGACAGGCCAGCTCCTACGAGCAGTACGTC. It is translated as CASSPGQASSYEQYV.

A few counts support this clonotype. The chain has TRBV7-9 and TRBJ2-1, with TRBD2 matching over 8 bases. The J segment lost 4 bases and the V segment lost 1 base, leaving 6 bases of the junction unmatched. This CDR3 has 16 residues. Germline CDR1 reads SEHNR; CDR2 reads FQNEAQ (reference sequence). CDR3 nucleotide sequence: TGTGCCAGCAGCTTAGGCTCAGGACTAGCATACAATGAGCAGTTCTTC. Its translation is CASSLGSGLAYNEQFF.

The genes are TRBV11-2 and TRBJ2-7; 10 positions agree with TRBD1. The CDR3 is 15 amino acids. The V segment lost 4 bases and the J segment 5 bases; nucleotides outside the gene matches: 8. Germline V gene sequence: CDR1 SGHAT, CDR2 FQNNGV. The CDR3, as DNA: TGTGCCAGCAGCTCACACCGGGACAGGGGCCACGAGCAGTACGTC. Protein: CASSSHRDRGHEQYV.

This clonotype appeared a few times. The V gene is TRBV2, the J gene TRBJ2-2, with D tentatively TRBD1 or TRBD2 (5 bases each). The CDR3 is 17 residues long. Trimming shortened V by 5 bases and J by 6 bases, and 22 bases separated the two germline ends. The V gene's germline CDR1 is SNHLY and CDR2 FYNNEI. CDR3 DNA sequence: TGTGCCAGCAGTCTATTTCCGGGACGATGGTTGGCCGGGGAGCTGTTTTTT. It translates to CASSLFPGRWLAGELFF. Full variable domain (missing parts from reference TRBV2 and TRBJ2-2): EPEVTQTPSHQVTQMGQEVILRCVPISNHLYFYWYRQILGQKVEFLVSFYNNEISEKSEIFDDQFSVERPDGSNFTLKIRSTKLEDSAMYFCASSLFPGRWLAGELFFGEGSRLTVL.

This clonotype was detected ten times or more. This rearrangement joins TRBV12-3 or TRBV12-4 to TRBJ2-7, with D perhaps matching TRBD2 (6 bases). The V end was cut by 2 bases, the J end by 8 bases, with 13 bases between. The CDR3 spans 13 residues. CDR3 DNA: TGTGCCAGCAGTTTACGGCCGGCGGGACAGCAGTACTTC. It specifies CASSLRPAGQQYF.

Only a few counts were recorded for this clonotype. DNA for the CDR3: TGTGCCATCAGTGTTGGAGTTTCCTACGAGCAGTACTTC. It translates to CAISVGVSYEQYF. This rearrangement joins TRBV10-3 to TRBJ2-7; D is unresolved. Germline-derived CDR1 and CDR2 are ENHRY and SYGVKD. Deletions cut 4 bases from V and 1 base from J, with 8 bases between. The CDR3 has 13 residues.

This clonotype was observed at least ten times. V and J are TRBV12-3 or TRBV12-4 and TRBJ2-2; D remains ambiguous. Deletions cut 2 bases from V and 6 bases from J, with 10 bases between. This CDR3 has 14 amino acids. CDR3 nucleotides: TGTGCCAGCAGTTTATTGATTAGGGCCGGGGAGCTGTTTTTT. Amino acids: CASSLLIRAGELFF.

The chain's CDR3 is CASSPDRAGTDTQYF. CDR3 nucleotide sequence: TGTGCCAGCAGTCCGGACAGGGCGGGCACAGATACGCAGTATTTT. The gene calls are TRBV12-3 or TRBV12-4 and TRBJ2-3; TRBD1 agrees at 8 bases. V trimming: 5 bases; J trimming: 1 base; junction bases outside the gene matches: 5. The CDR3 runs to 15 residues.

This clonotype showed up many times. The rearrangement links TRBV10-3 to TRBJ2-2; 7 positions agree with TRBD2. The V gene end was trimmed by 0 bases and the J gene end by 0 bases; junction bases not matched to a gene: 1. Germline CDR1 ENHRY, CDR2 SYGVKD. This CDR3 is 16 amino acids long. CDR3: CAISESGTTNTGELFF. CDR3 DNA sequence: TGTGCCATCAGTGAGTCCGGGACTACGAACACCGGGGAGCTGTTTTTT.

This clonotype has just a few counts. The V call is TRBV12-3 or TRBV12-4, the J call TRBJ2-5; possible D gene TRBD1, 6 bases. The length of the CDR3 is 13 residues. V shed 7 bases and J shed 3 bases, with 12 bases lying between them. The CDR3 loop reads CASTPTGKETQYF. For the CDR3, the DNA is TGTGCCAGCACCCCAACAGGGAAAGAGACCCAGTACTTC.

The chain has TRBV5-1 and TRBJ1-1, with D possibly matching TRBD1 (6 bases). Deletions cut 4 bases from V and 4 bases from J, with 11 bases between. CDR3 length: 13 residues. CDR1 is SGHRS and CDR2 is YFSETQ in the germline V gene. CDR3 DNA sequence: TGCGCCAGCAGCATTAAGGGGGGCACTGAAGCTTTCTTT. This encodes CASSIKGGTEAFF. The complete variable domain, with remaining parts taken from reference TRBV5-1 and TRBJ1-1, reads KAGVTQTPRYLIKTRGQQVTLSCSPISGHRSVSWYQQTPGQGLQFLFEYFSETQRNKGNFPGRFSGRQFSNSRSEMNVSTLELGDSALYLCASSIKGGTEAFFGQGTRLTVV.

This clonotype was observed many times. The chain recombines TRBV14 with TRBJ2-3; D is undetermined. Germline assignment: CDR1 SGHDN and CDR2 FVKESK. The CDR3 is 13 residues long. Between the trimmed V and J ends, which lost 0 bases and 8 bases, there was a span of 9 bases. DNA for the CDR3: TGTGCCAGCAGCCAAGAAGGCGGTCTTACGCAGTATTTT. It encodes CASSQEGGLTQYF.

Only a few counts were recorded for this clonotype. The junction and the germline gene differ at one end; a read error may be behind it. This chain links TRBV7-9 with TRBJ1-3; D is unresolved. In germline, CDR1 is SEHNR, CDR2 FQNEAQ (reference sequence). The CDR3 is 14 residues long. CDR3 coding DNA: TGTGCCAGCACCTTATTTACGACTGGAAACACCATATATTTT. Its translation is CASTLFTTGNTIYF.

This clonotype occurred many times. This sequence joins TRBV28 and TRBJ2-3; D gene uncertain. Germline V gene lookup returns CDR1 MDHEN and CDR2 SYDVKM. With 7 bases removed from V and 6 bases from J, the gap between germline ends came to 11 bases. The CDR3 totals 12 residues. As DNA, the CDR3 is TGTGCCAGCACTCAACGCGGCGATACGCAGTATTTT. Translation gives CASTQRGDTQYF.

The chain carries TRBV7-6 and TRBJ2-1; D is possibly TRBD1 (6 bases). The CDR3 has 17 residues. V was cut by 0 bases and J by 10 bases, with 22 bases left in between. Germline CDR1 is SGHVS and CDR2 is FNYEAQ. The CDR3 DNA follows: TGTGCCAGCAGCTTAGCGGAACGAACAGGGTGGTCTAGGGAGCAGTTCTTC. Translation gives CASSLAERTGWSREQFF.

The genes are TRBV2 and TRBJ2-2; D might be TRBD2 (5 bases). V shed 10 bases and J shed 1 base, with 13 bases lying between them. This CDR3 has 14 residues. Germline V gene sequence: CDR1 SNHLY, CDR2 FYNNEI. In DNA form, the CDR3 reads TGTGCCATCAGGATAGCGTTGAACACCGGGGAGCTGTTTTTT. Translation gives CAIRIALNTGELFF.

This clonotype was seen ten or more times. The chain joins TRBV20-1 to TRBJ2-1; D remains unclear. There are 13 residues in the CDR3. Germline V CDR1 and CDR2: DFQATT, SNEGSKA (reference sequence). V lost 7 bases and J 0 bases, leaving 10 bases between the germline ends. The chain's CDR3 is CSGSESSYNEQFF. The CDR3 DNA reads as TGCAGTGGCTCGGAGAGCTCCTACAATGAGCAGTTCTTC.

This clonotype was counted at least ten times. The chain combines TRBV5-1 with TRBJ2-1, with a possible D match to TRBD1 (5 bases). V lost 7 bases, J lost 8 bases, and 19 bases lay in between. Germline assignment: CDR1 SGHRS and CDR2 YFSETQ. The CDR3 is made up of 14 amino acids. The CDR3 region is CASLRVGEGDEQFF. The CDR3 DNA follows: TGCGCCAGCCTACGGGTAGGGGAAGGCGATGAGCAGTTCTTC.

This clonotype was picked up a small number of times. The chain carries TRBV12-3 or TRBV12-4 and TRBJ2-3; possible D gene TRBD1, 5 bases. The CDR3 totals 16 residues. V lost 3 bases, J lost 6 bases, and 19 bases lay in between. The CDR3 spells CASSFVAVGKGDTQYF. The CDR3 DNA reads TGTGCCAGCAGTTTTGTTGCGGTGGGGAAGGGGGATACGCAGTATTTT.

This clonotype came up a few times. The chain combines TRBV7-6 with TRBJ1-1; D ambiguous. The CDR3 sequence is 16 residues long. The germline CDR1 and CDR2 sequences are SGHVS and FNYEAQ. Trimming cost V 1 base and J 4 bases, with 16 bases left between them. The DNA for the CDR3 is TGTGCCAGCAGCTTAGAACCAGGACTGGGGAGCACTGAAGCTTTCTTT. This translates into CASSLEPGLGSTEAFF.